This is a list of T cell receptor beta chains from one sample in a study of memory CD4+ T cells and cytomegalovirus serostatus. The method was immunoSEQ multiplex PCR; TCRdb's version includes in-frame clones alone and lacks a portion of them. The sample yields fewer than 90,000 clones, just under 80% seen once. Sequences were obtained from memory CD4+ T cells from blood. These receptors all come from an adult in good health and CMV-seropositive. Each CDR3 is given without its conserved first and last residue. Each record gives: V gene, J gene, CDR3 protein.

v_call: TRBV5-5
j_call: TRBJ1-1
cdr3_aa: ASSEGTGINTEAF

v_call: TRBV2
j_call: TRBJ2-5
cdr3_aa: ASQGGQETQY

v_call: TRBV4-1
j_call: TRBJ1-2
cdr3_aa: ASSQELLFGYT

v_call: TRBV30
j_call: TRBJ1-1
cdr3_aa: AWTPRYTEAF

v_call: TRBV19
j_call: TRBJ2-6
cdr3_aa: ASVEAGRGANVLT

v_call: TRBV6-5
j_call: TRBJ2-5
cdr3_aa: ASSPLREGETQY

v_call: TRBV20-1
j_call: TRBJ1-1
cdr3_aa: SAEGWDEAF

v_call: TRBV6-1
j_call: TRBJ2-3
cdr3_aa: ASSERAGTRDTQY

v_call: TRBV7-2
j_call: TRBJ2-7
cdr3_aa: ASSPIAGTDYEQY

v_call: TRBV19
j_call: TRBJ1-1
cdr3_aa: ASRVGHTEAF

v_call: TRBV6-1
j_call: TRBJ2-6
cdr3_aa: ASSVQGLRPGANVLT

v_call: TRBV30
j_call: TRBJ2-1
cdr3_aa: AWILAGDYNEQF

v_call: TRBV19
j_call: TRBJ2-1
cdr3_aa: ASRLDNEQF

v_call: TRBV19
j_call: TRBJ2-7
cdr3_aa: ASSINSRGPLHEQY

v_call: TRBV6-5
j_call: TRBJ2-7
cdr3_aa: ASSYVAGNEQY

v_call: TRBV10-3
j_call: TRBJ2-3
cdr3_aa: AISQDPQRGDTQY

v_call: TRBV4-2
j_call: TRBJ2-5
cdr3_aa: ASSQDPARGGLGETQY

v_call: TRBV5-1
j_call: TRBJ2-3
cdr3_aa: ASSLGLAGVQSTDTQY

v_call: TRBV20-1
j_call: TRBJ1-1
cdr3_aa: SASPGAEAF

v_call: TRBV27
j_call: TRBJ1-1
cdr3_aa: ASSLSGVSTEAF

v_call: TRBV7-9
j_call: TRBJ1-6
cdr3_aa: ASSLSGVHSPLH

v_call: TRBV11-2
j_call: TRBJ1-3
cdr3_aa: ASSLSQGLGLGNTIY

v_call: TRBV5-1
j_call: TRBJ1-4
cdr3_aa: ASSPGGAGNEKLF

v_call: TRBV19
j_call: TRBJ2-6
cdr3_aa: ASAQGVSGANVLT